Following are 26 T cell receptor beta chains from one sample sequenced in a study of immune evolution from preneoplasia to lung adenocarcinoma. The assay was immunoSEQ multiplex PCR, and TCRdb's table has in-frame clones only and misses some. Among 39,000 or so clones listed, 70% to 85% were seen once. Sequencing input: FFPE invasive lung adenocarcinoma tissue. Every receptor here comes from a person aged 55 to 75 with lung adenocarcinoma.

The CDR3 sequence: CASAGADTQYF. CDR3 nucleotides: TGTGCCAGCGCTGGGGCCGATACGCAGTATTTT. The chain carries TRBV2 and TRBJ2-3; perhaps TRBD1 as D (5 bases). The V end was cut by 8 bases, the J end by 6 bases, with 9 bases between. The CDR3 has 11 residues. The V gene's germline CDR1 is SNHLY and CDR2 FYNNEI.

This clone was observed a few times. The V call is TRBV10-3, the J call TRBJ2-2; D not resolved. In germline, CDR1 is ENHRY, CDR2 SYGVKD. V lost 4 bases, J lost 2 bases, and 5 bases lay in between. The CDR3 spans 13 residues. The CDR3, as DNA: TGTGCCATCAGTGTAGATAACACCGGGGAGCTGTTTTTT. The encoded protein is CAISVDNTGELFF.

Concerning this clone itself: The same CDR3 can be traced to other DNA sequences in this sample. This chain uses TRBV29-1 with TRBJ1-2; D uncertain. Trimming took off 3 bases at V and 8 bases at J, with 13 bases between the two ends. Germline loops: CDR1 SQVTM, CDR2 ANQGSEA. The CDR3 runs 12 residues. The CDR3 is CSVEADQKGYTF. The CDR3 DNA reads as TGCAGCGTTGAGGCTGACCAGAAAGGCTACACCTTC.

The V gene is TRBV5-1, the J gene TRBJ2-7; the D gene is possibly TRBD1 (6 bases). V shed 5 bases and J shed 5 bases, with 20 bases lying between them. The CDR3 is made up of 15 amino acids. The germline gives CDR1 SGHRS, CDR2 YFSETQ. The CDR3 nucleotides are TGCGCCAGCAGTTGGGGTATCCAGGGGTTCCACGAGCAGTACTTC. Its translation: CASSWGIQGFHEQYF.

This rearrangement joins TRBV6-5 to TRBJ1-2; 9 nucleotides agree with TRBD1. CDR3 length: 15 amino acids. V dropped 6 bases and J dropped 7; count of bases not matched to a gene: 12. The germline V gene encodes CDR1 MNHEY and CDR2 SVGAGI. Here the CDR3 DNA reads TGTGCCAGCAGCCGGACGACAGGGGGGTCCGGTGGCTACACCTTC. Encoded protein: CASSRTTGGSGGYTF.

This clone was observed a few times. The CDR3 coding sequence is TGTGCCAGCAGCTTCACCCCGAGAGGAGCGGGGTTATACAATGAGCAGTTCTTC. It is translated as CASSFTPRGAGLYNEQFF. The rearrangement uses TRBV11-2 and TRBJ2-1, with TRBD2 identical over 7 bases. The CDR3 is made up of 18 amino acids. V lost 3 bases to trimming and J lost 4 bases; unmatched junction nucleotides: 15. In germline, CDR1 is SGHAT, CDR2 FQNNGV.

The chain carries TRBV7-9 and TRBJ2-5; 13 bases are shared with TRBD2. This CDR3 contains 17 residues. V gave up 4 bases and J gave up 4 bases; unmatched junction bases: 9. Germline V gene sequence: CDR1 SEHNR, CDR2 FQNEAQ (reference sequence). In DNA form, the CDR3 reads TGTGCCAGCAGCTCACGGACTAGCGGGAGAAAGGGAGAGACCCAGTACTTC. It specifies CASSSRTSGRKGETQYF.

J is TRBJ2-3 and V is TRBV5-5; 10 nucleotides match TRBD2. Germline V gene lookup returns CDR1 SGHKS and CDR2 YYEKEE (reference sequence). The CDR3 has 17 residues. V shed 3 bases and J 0 bases; nucleotides not matched to a gene: 7. The CDR3 nucleotides read TGTGCCAGCAGCTACAGGACTAGCGGAACTAGCACAGATACGCAGTATTTT. It encodes CASSYRTSGTSTDTQYF.

This rearrangement joins TRBV7-2 to TRBJ2-5; a possible D gene is TRBD2 (5 bases). Germline V lookup: CDR1 SGHTA, CDR2 FQGNSA. The CDR3 runs 15 residues. Trimming shortened V by 1 base and J by 4 bases, and 13 bases separated the two germline ends. The CDR3 is CASSLGGQALETQYF. CDR3 nucleotide sequence: TGTGCCAGCAGCTTAGGAGGGCAGGCACTAGAGACCCAGTACTTC.

V gene TRBV5-4 combines with J gene TRBJ2-7; D is uncertain. V dropped 4 bases and J dropped 5 bases, with 16 bases sitting between them. Germline V gene lookup returns CDR1 SGHNT and CDR2 YYREEE (reference sequence). This CDR3 has 14 amino acids. The CDR3 sequence is CASSPPALPHEQYF. DNA for the CDR3: TGTGCCAGCAGCCCCCCGGCACTACCGCACGAGCAGTACTTC. Using reference TRBV5-4 and TRBJ2-7 for the parts outside the CDR3, the full variable domain is ETGVTQSPTHLIKTRGQQVTLRCSSQSGHNTVSWYQQALGQGPQFIFQYYREEENGRGNFPPRFSGLQFPNYSSELNVNALELDDSALYLCASSPPALPHEQYFGPGTRLTVT.

This clone is labeled as medium-sized. This rearrangement joins TRBV19 to TRBJ2-3; 7 bases match TRBD2. Looked up from germline, CDR1 is LNHDA and CDR2 is SQIVND (reference sequence). There are 18 residues in the CDR3. Germline trimming cut 11 bases from V and 2 bases from J; bases unmatched to any gene: 22. CDR3 residues: CASSNRPSGGGSTDTQYF. Here the CDR3 DNA reads TGTGCCTCTTCAAACCGGCCGTCCGGCGGGGGTTCCACAGATACGCAGTATTTT.

The rearrangement joins TRBV5-1 to TRBJ2-1, with D perhaps TRBD2 (6 bases). This CDR3 is 15 amino acids long. V was cut by 1 base and J by 6 bases, with 14 bases left in between. Per germline, CDR1 SGHRS and CDR2 YFSETQ. This chain's CDR3 is CASSLMGLGGNEQFF. The CDR3 DNA reads as TGCGCCAGCAGCTTGATGGGCTTGGGGGGCAATGAGCAGTTCTTC.

The chain is built from TRBV28 and TRBJ2-5; 11 bases map to TRBD1. Germline V lookup: CDR1 MDHEN, CDR2 SYDVKM. After removal of 6 bases from V and 4 bases from J, the junction contained 10 bases not matched to a gene. This CDR3 is 16 amino acids long. The CDR3 loop reads CASSYQGQGGSETQYF. CDR3 in DNA: TGTGCCAGCAGCTACCAGGGACAGGGGGGGTCAGAGACCCAGTACTTC.

The chain couples TRBV11-2 to TRBJ2-7; 9 nucleotides line up with TRBD1. Germline CDR1 reads SGHAT; CDR2 reads FQNNGV. Trimming took 0 bases from V and 8 from J; bases not matched to a gene: 11. The CDR3 spans 16 residues. The CDR3 sequence: CASSLDSRGQGAKQYF. DNA for the CDR3: TGTGCCAGCAGCTTAGACTCTAGGGGACAGGGAGCTAAGCAGTACTTC.

This chain links TRBV14 with TRBJ1-3; D call uncertain. This CDR3 has 15 amino acids. Germline lookup yields CDR1 SGHDN and CDR2 FVKESK. V was pared by 4 bases and J by 4 bases, with 14 bases between. CDR3 in DNA: TGTGCCAGCAGCCCCGGAGGGATAATCGGAAACACCATATATTTT. Residues: CASSPGGIIGNTIYF. The variable domain in full, completed from reference TRBV14 and TRBJ1-3, reads EAGVTQFPSHSVIEKGQTVTLRCDPISGHDNLYWYRRVMGKEIKFLLHFVKESKQDESGMPNNRFLAERTGGTYSTLKVQPAELEDSGVYFCASSPGGIIGNTIYFGEGSWLTVV.

DNA of the CDR3: TGTGCCAGCAGGAGCAAGGGTGGCTACACCTTC. Translating gives CASRSKGGYTF. The rearrangement joins TRBV2 to TRBJ1-2; D is unresolved. V lost 6 bases and J lost 7, with 9 bases in between. Germline values: CDR1 SNHLY, CDR2 FYNNEI. The CDR3 loop spans 11 amino acids. The full variable domain, its missing parts supplied by reference TRBV2 and TRBJ1-2, is EPEVTQTPSHQVTQMGQEVILRCVPISNHLYFYWYRQILGQKVEFLVSFYNNEISEKSEIFDDQFSVERPDGSNFTLKIRSTKLEDSAMYFCASRSKGGYTFGSGTRLTVV.

CDR3 DNA sequence: TGTGCCAGCAGCCCAGGTTTTACAGGGGGCTGGGAGACCCAGTACTTC. Amino acid sequence: CASSPGFTGGWETQYF. The rearrangement uses TRBV14 and TRBJ2-5; 9 nucleotides line up with TRBD1. The CDR3 is 16 residues long. Germline V CDR1 and CDR2: SGHDN, FVKESK. J lost 5 bases, V lost 4 bases, and 11 bases had no gene match.

The CDR3 protein is CASSLRPHTGDGYTF. CDR3 coding DNA: TGTGCCAGCAGCTTACGACCGCATACAGGGGACGGCTACACCTTC. V usage is TRBV5-5 and J usage is TRBJ1-2, with 7 bases aligning to TRBD1. The junction had 12 bases not matched to a gene; V was cut back by 2 bases and J by 8 bases. The CDR3 covers 15 residues. Germline V CDR1 and CDR2: SGHKS, YYEKEE (reference sequence).

The chain employs TRBV9 and TRBJ2-5, with TRBD1 identical over 8 bases. In germline, CDR1 is SGDLS, CDR2 YYNGEE. This CDR3 is built from 15 residues. V lost 2 bases and J lost 5; bases outside the gene matches: 8. CDR3 DNA sequence: TGTGCCAGCAGCGTGGCAGGGGGCGAGCAGGAGACCCAGTACTTC. Its translation: CASSVAGGEQETQYF.

The genes are TRBV5-1 and TRBJ2-4; TRBD1 is a possible D gene (6 bases). This CDR3 region has 14 residues. Germline V gives CDR1 SGHRS, CDR2 YFSETQ. V lost 1 base, J lost 8 bases, and 13 bases lay in between. The CDR3 DNA reads TGCGCCAGCAGCTTGTGGGGGCTTGGAGACATTCAGTACTTC. This sequence encodes CASSLWGLGDIQYF.

V gene TRBV6-6 combines with J gene TRBJ2-7, with D perhaps TRBD1 or TRBD2 (5 bases each). V was clipped by 6 bases and J by 2 bases, with 17 bases between them. Germline CDR1 reads MNHNY; CDR2 reads SVGAGI (reference sequence). The CDR3 contains 15 residues. The CDR3 region has the DNA TGTGCCAGCAGGTCGAGCCGGGACGCCCCCTACGAGCAGTACTTC. Residues: CASRSSRDAPYEQYF.

The chain has TRBV9 and TRBJ2-7; D possibly uses TRBD1 or TRBD2 (5 bases each). V lost 3 bases to trimming and J lost 5 bases, with 18 bases between them. Germline CDR1 is SGDLS and CDR2 is YYNGEE. The CDR3 is 15 amino acids. CDR3 coding DNA: TGTGCCAGCAGCGCGACGGGGCCCGGCCTAGACGAGCAGTACTTC. Translated: CASSATGPGLDEQYF.

The chain has TRBV27 and TRBJ1-1, with D maybe TRBD1 (6 bases). This CDR3 is 15 amino acids long. With 5 bases removed from V and 1 base from J, the gap between germline ends came to 14 bases. The V gene's germline CDR1 is MNHEY and CDR2 SMNVEV (reference sequence). The DNA of the CDR3 is TGTGCCAGCAGTCCAGGACAGTTTACGAACACTGAAGCTTTCTTT. Its translation is CASSPGQFTNTEAFF.

V and J are TRBV10-3 and TRBJ1-1; the D gene is possibly TRBD1 (6 bases). The CDR3 has 13 amino acids. Trimming left V 5 bases short and J 3 bases short, with 10 bases between. Per germline, CDR1 ENHRY and CDR2 SYGVKD. The CDR3 is CAISNRADTEAFF. Here the CDR3 DNA reads TGTGCCATCAGTAACAGGGCTGACACTGAAGCTTTCTTT.

The V call is TRBV10-1, the J call TRBJ2-2, with D hard to call. Germline lookup yields CDR1 WNHNN and CDR2 SYGVQD (reference sequence). The CDR3 length is 15 residues. V was cut by 7 bases and J by 0 bases, with 12 bases left in between. This CDR3 is CASKRLRPNTGELFF. As DNA, the CDR3 is TGCGCCAGCAAACGACTTCGTCCGAACACCGGGGAGCTGTTTTTT.

This chain links TRBV27 with TRBJ1-2, with D possibly being TRBD1 (6 bases). CDR1 is MNHEY and CDR2 is SMNVEV in the germline V gene (reference sequence). The CDR3 contains 15 residues. V was cut by 4 bases and J by 5 bases, with 17 bases left in between. The CDR3 DNA follows: TGTGCCAGCAGTTCACCCCAAACAGGGTTTTATGGCTACACCTTC. As protein: CASSSPQTGFYGYTF.